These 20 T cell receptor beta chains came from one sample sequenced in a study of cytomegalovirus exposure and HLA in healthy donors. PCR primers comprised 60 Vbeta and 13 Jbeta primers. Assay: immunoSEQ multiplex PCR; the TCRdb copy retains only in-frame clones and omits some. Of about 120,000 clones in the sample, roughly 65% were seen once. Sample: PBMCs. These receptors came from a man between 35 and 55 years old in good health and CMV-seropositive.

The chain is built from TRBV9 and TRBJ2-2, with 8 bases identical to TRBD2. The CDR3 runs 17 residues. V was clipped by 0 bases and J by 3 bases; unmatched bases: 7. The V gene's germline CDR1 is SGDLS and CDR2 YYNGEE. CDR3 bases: TGTGCCAGCAGCGTAGATGCGCGGGGGGTCTACACCGGGGAGCTGTTTTTT. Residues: CASSVDARGVYTGELFF.

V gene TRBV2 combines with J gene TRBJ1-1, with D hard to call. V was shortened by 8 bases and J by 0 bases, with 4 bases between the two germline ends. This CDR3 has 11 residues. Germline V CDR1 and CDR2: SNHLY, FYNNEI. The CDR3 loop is CASLMNTEAFF. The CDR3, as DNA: TGTGCCAGCCTTATGAACACTGAAGCTTTCTTT.

CDR3 protein: CASRGTSGGTSYEQYF. CDR3 in DNA: TGCGCCAGCCGGGGGACTAGCGGGGGAACATCCTACGAGCAGTACTTC. The gene calls are TRBV10-2 and TRBJ2-7, with TRBD2 identical over 14 bases. Germline V gene sequence: CDR1 WSHSY, CDR2 SAAADI. V lost 8 bases and J lost 1; bases outside the gene matches: 7. The CDR3 has 16 amino acids.

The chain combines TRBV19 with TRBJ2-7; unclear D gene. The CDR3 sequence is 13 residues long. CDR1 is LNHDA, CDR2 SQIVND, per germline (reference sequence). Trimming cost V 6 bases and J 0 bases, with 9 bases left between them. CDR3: CASSASGSYEQYF. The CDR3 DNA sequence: TGTGCCAGTAGCGCCTCGGGCTCCTACGAGCAGTACTTC.

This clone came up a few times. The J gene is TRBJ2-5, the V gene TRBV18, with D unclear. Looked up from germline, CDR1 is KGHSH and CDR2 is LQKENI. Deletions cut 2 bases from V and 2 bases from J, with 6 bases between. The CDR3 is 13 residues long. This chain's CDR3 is CASSPGQQETQYF. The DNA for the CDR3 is TGTGCCAGCTCACCAGGGCAGCAAGAGACCCAGTACTTC.

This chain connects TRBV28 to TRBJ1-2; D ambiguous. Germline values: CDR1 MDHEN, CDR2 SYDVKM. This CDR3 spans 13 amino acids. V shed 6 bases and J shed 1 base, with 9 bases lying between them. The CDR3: CASSPGVNYGYTF. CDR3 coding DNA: TGTGCCAGCAGCCCCGGGGTTAACTATGGCTACACCTTC.

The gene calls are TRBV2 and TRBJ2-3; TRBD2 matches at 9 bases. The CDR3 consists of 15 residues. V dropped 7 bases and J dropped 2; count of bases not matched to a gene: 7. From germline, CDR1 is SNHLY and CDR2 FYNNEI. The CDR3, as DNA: TGTGCCAGCACCCGACTAGCGGCCGACACAGATACGCAGTATTTT. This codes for CASTRLAADTDTQYF.

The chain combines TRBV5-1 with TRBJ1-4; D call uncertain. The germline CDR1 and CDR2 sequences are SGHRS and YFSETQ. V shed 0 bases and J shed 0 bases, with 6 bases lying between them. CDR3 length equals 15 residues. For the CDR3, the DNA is TGCGCCAGCAGCTTGGGACATGCAACTAATGAAAAACTGTTTTTT. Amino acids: CASSLGHATNEKLFF. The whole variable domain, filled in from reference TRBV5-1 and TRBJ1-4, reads KAGVTQTPRYLIKTRGQQVTLSCSPISGHRSVSWYQQTPGQGLQFLFEYFSETQRNKGNFPGRFSGRQFSNSRSEMNVSTLELGDSALYLCASSLGHATNEKLFFGSGTQLSVL.

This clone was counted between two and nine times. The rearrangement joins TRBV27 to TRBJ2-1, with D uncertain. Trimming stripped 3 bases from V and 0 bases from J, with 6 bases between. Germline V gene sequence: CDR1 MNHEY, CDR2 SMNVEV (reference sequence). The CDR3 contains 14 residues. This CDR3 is CASSFAYSYNEQFF. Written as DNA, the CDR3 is TGTGCCAGCAGTTTCGCGTACTCCTACAATGAGCAGTTCTTC.

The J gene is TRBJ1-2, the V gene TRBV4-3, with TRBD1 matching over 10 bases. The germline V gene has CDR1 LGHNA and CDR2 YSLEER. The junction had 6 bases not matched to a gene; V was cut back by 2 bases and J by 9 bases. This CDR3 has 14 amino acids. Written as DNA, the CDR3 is TGCGCCAGCAGCCAACCGGGACAGGGGCCCAGCTACACCTTC. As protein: CASSQPGQGPSYTF.

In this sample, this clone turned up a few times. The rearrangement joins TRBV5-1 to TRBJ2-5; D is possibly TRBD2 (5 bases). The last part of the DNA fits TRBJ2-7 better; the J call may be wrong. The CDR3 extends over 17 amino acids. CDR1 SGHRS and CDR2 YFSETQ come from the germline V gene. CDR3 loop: CASSLTIEGHTPYEQYF. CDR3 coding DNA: TGCGCCAGCAGCTTGACCATCGAGGGTCATACCCCCTACGAGCAGTACTTC.

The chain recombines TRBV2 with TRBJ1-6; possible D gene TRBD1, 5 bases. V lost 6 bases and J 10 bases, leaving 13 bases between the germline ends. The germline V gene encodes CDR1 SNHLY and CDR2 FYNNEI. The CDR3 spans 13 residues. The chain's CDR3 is CASSRDEGSPLHF. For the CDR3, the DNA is TGTGCCAGCAGCAGGGATGAAGGCTCACCCCTCCACTTT.

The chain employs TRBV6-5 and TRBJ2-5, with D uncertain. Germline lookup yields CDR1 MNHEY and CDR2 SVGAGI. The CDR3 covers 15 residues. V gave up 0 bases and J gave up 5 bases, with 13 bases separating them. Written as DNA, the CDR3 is TGTGCCAGCAGTTACTCGAATAGGTTCGGGGAGACCCAGTACTTC. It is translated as CASSYSNRFGETQYF.

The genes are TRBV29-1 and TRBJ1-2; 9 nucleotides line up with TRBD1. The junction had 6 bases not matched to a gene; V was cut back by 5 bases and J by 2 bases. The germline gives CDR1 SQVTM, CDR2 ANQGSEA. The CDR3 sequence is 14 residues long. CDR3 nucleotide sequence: TGCAGCGTTCCCACCGGGACAGGGAACTATGGCTACACCTTC. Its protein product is CSVPTGTGNYGYTF.

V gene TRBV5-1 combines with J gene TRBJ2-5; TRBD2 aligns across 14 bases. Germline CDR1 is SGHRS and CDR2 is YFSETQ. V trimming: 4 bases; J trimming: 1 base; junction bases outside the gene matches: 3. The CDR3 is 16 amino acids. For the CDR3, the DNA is TGCGCCAGCAGCAAAGGACTAGCGGGGGGCCAAGAGACCCAGTACTTC. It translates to CASSKGLAGGQETQYF.

The CDR3 DNA reads TGTGCCAGCAGCTTAGTCTCGGGTGATAGTTATAACCCCTACGAGCAGTACTTC. Translated: CASSLVSGDSYNPYEQYF. The chain combines TRBV7-2 with TRBJ2-7; no clear D gene. Germline V gene data show CDR1 as SGHTA and CDR2 as FQGNSA. V was pared by 1 base and J by 2 bases, with 21 bases between. This CDR3 has 18 amino acids. The full variable domain, rest sourced from reference TRBV7-2 and TRBJ2-7, is GAGVSQSPSNKVTEKGKDVELRCDPISGHTALYWYRQSLGQGLEFLIYFQGNSAPDKSGLPSDRFSAERTGGSVSTLTIQRTQQEDSAVYLCASSLVSGDSYNPYEQYFGPGTRLTVT.

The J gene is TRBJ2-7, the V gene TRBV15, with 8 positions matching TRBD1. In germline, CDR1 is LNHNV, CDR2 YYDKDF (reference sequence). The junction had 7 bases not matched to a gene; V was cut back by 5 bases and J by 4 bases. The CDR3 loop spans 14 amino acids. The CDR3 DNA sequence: TGTGCCACCAGCTACCGAGGGACAGGTTACGAGCAGTACTTC. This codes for CATSYRGTGYEQYF.

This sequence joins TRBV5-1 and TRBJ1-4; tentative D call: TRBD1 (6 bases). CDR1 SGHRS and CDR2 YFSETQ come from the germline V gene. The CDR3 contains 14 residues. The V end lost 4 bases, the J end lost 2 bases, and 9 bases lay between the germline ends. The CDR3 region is CASSEGGTNEKLFF. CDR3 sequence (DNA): TGCGCCAGCAGCGAGGGGGGGACTAATGAAAAACTGTTTTTT.

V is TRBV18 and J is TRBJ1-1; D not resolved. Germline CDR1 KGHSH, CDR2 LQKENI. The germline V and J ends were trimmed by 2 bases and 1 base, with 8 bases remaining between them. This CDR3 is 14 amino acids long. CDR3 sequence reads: CASSPGHQNTEAFF. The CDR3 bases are TGTGCCAGCTCACCAGGGCACCAGAACACTGAAGCTTTCTTT.

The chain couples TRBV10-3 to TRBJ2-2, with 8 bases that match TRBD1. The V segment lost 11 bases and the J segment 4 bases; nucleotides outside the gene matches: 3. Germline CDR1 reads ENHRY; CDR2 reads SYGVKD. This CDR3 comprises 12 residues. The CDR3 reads CAAGGITGELFF. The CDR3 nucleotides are TGTGCCGCAGGGGGCATCACCGGGGAGCTGTTTTTT.